One and the same sample provided the 20 T cell receptor beta chains below, sequenced in a study of T cells in Graves' hyperthyroidism and ophthalmopathy. TCR beta CDR3 sequences were amplified from RNA transcripts. A set of HTBI primers served as the primers for a first-round RT-PCR of the TCR CDR3. Each CDR3 protein is one row after TCRdb ran MiXCR on the multiplex PCR reads. The sample yields roughly 290,000 distinct CDR3 sequences, approximately 12% seen once. What was sequenced was blood. The receptors come from a woman in her thirties with Graves' hyperthyroidism that later progressed to Graves' ophthalmopathy.

CDR3 coding DNA: TGTGCCAGCAGTTATCACCCTACATGGTACACCTTC. Its protein is CASSYHPTWYTF. The gene calls are TRBV6-2 or TRBV6-3 and TRBJ1-2; D remains unclear. The germline V and J ends were trimmed by 3 bases and 11 bases, with 13 bases remaining between them. The CDR3 spans 12 residues. Germline CDR1 reads MNHEY; CDR2 reads SVGEGT.

The rearrangement links TRBV3-2 to TRBJ2-2; the table gives TRBD2 as D, unverified against the DNA. TRBV3-2 is deemed a pseudogene. The CDR3 contains 19 residues. The CDR3: CASSQDLIAGGFGTGELFF. CDR3 DNA: TGTGCCAGCAGCCAAGATCTGATAGCGGGAGGGTTCGGCACCGGGGAGCTGTTTTTT.

This clonotype was picked up many times. The genes are TRBV2 and TRBJ2-7, with TRBD2 matching over 13 bases. Unmatched junction bases numbered 2, after V lost 4 bases and J lost 2 bases. In germline, CDR1 is SNHLY, CDR2 FYNNEI. This CDR3 has 15 amino acids. The CDR3 DNA follows: TGTGCCAGCAGTGCCGGACTAGCGGGAGCCTACGAGCAGTACTTC. Its protein product is CASSAGLAGAYEQYF.

The chain uses TRBV19 and TRBJ2-1; tentatively, D is TRBD2 (6 bases). Germline V gene data show CDR1 as LNHDA and CDR2 as SQIVND (reference sequence). V lost 2 bases and J 1 base, leaving 18 bases between the germline ends. The CDR3 is made up of 18 amino acids. CDR3 residues: CASSIYEWASASYNEQFF. CDR3 bases: TGTGCCAGTAGTATATACGAGTGGGCTAGCGCGTCCTACAATGAGCAGTTCTTC.

The chain carries TRBV6-1 and TRBJ1-2; 7 positions agree with TRBD1. With 7 bases clipped from V and 5 bases from J, the junction kept 16 bases outside the gene matches. Germline assignment: CDR1 MNHNS and CDR2 SASEGT. The CDR3 runs 16 residues. In DNA, the CDR3 is TGTGCCAGCACCATAGGACAGGCAGGCGCAGGATATGGCTACACCTTC. As protein: CASTIGQAGAGYGYTF.

The genes are TRBV18 and TRBJ1-4; weak D call: TRBD1 (6 bases). Germline lookup yields CDR1 KGHSH and CDR2 LQKENI. With 5 bases removed from V and 2 bases from J, the gap between germline ends came to 9 bases. This CDR3 is 14 amino acids long. The CDR3 nucleotides are TGTGCCAGCTCAACGGGGGCGACTAATGAAAAACTGTTTTTT. This codes for CASSTGATNEKLFF.

This clonotype was counted ten times or more. This rearrangement joins TRBV27 to TRBJ2-7, with D perhaps TRBD2 (5 bases). The CDR3 loop spans 14 amino acids. Germline CDR1 reads MNHEY; CDR2 reads SMNVEV (reference sequence). Trimming cost V 2 bases and J 5 bases, with 13 bases left between them. In DNA form, the CDR3 reads TGTGCCAGCAGTTTAAGAGGGTTCGCCCACGAGCAGTACTTC. Encoded protein: CASSLRGFAHEQYF.

This clonotype was recorded at least ten times. V usage is TRBV6-2 or TRBV6-3 and J usage is TRBJ2-4; 7 nucleotides agree with TRBD1. Germline V gene data show CDR1 as MNHEY and CDR2 as SVGEGT. The CDR3 has 17 amino acids. Germline trimming cut 0 bases from V and 3 bases from J; bases unmatched to any gene: 8. The CDR3 DNA sequence: TGTGCCAGCAGTTACTCGATGGGACAGCGAAGCAAAAACATTCAGTACTTC. It translates to CASSYSMGQRSKNIQYF.

There are many counts of this clonotype. The rearrangement uses TRBV7-2 and TRBJ2-5, with 7 bases aligning to TRBD2. Unmatched junction bases numbered 1, after V lost 5 bases and J lost 1 base. Germline values: CDR1 SGHTA, CDR2 FQGNSA. This CDR3 comprises 13 residues. The CDR3 loop is CASSGRAQETQYF. The CDR3, as DNA: TGTGCCAGCAGCGGGAGGGCCCAAGAGACCCAGTACTTC.

There are many counts of this clonotype. The J gene is TRBJ2-7, the V gene TRBV28, with a weak D call TRBD1 (6 bases). Germline V gives CDR1 MDHEN, CDR2 SYDVKM. CDR3 length: 13 residues. Between the trimmed V and J ends, which lost 7 bases and 5 bases, there was a span of 15 bases. For the CDR3, the DNA is TGTGCCAGCATCCCACAGGGCTCGAACGAGCAGTACTTC. This sequence encodes CASIPQGSNEQYF.

CDR3 sequence reads: CSARGGGGTEAFF. CDR3 sequence (DNA): TGCAGTGCCCGTGGGGGAGGAGGCACTGAAGCTTTCTTT. The chain has TRBV20-1 and TRBJ1-1, with D possibly matching TRBD1 (5 bases). Trimming took off 6 bases at V and 4 bases at J, with 15 bases between the two ends. Germline assignment: CDR1 DFQATT and CDR2 SNEGSKA (reference sequence). The CDR3 length is 13 residues.

Concerning this clonotype: One base away lies a much larger clone, so this may be a sequencing read error. The rearrangement joins TRBV15 to TRBJ1-4, with unresolved D. Germline lookup yields CDR1 LNHNV and CDR2 YYDKDF (reference sequence). This CDR3 region has 15 residues. CDR3 DNA: TGTACCACCAGCAGAGAATACAGCGTGGATGAAAAACTGTTTTTT. It specifies CTTSREYSVDEKLFF. The full variable domain, rest sourced from reference TRBV15 and TRBJ1-4, is DAMVIQNPRYQVTQFGKPVTLSCSQTLNHNVMYWYQQKSSQAPKLLFHYYDKDFNNEADTPDNFQSRRPNTSFCFLDIRSPGLGDTAMYLCTTSREYSVDEKLFFGSGTQLSVL.

Turning to this clonotype: A much larger clone differs from this one at a single base, so this may be a read error. The chain links TRBV2 to TRBJ2-1; no firm D call. Per germline, CDR1 SNHLY and CDR2 FYNNEI. CDR3 size: 14 residues. Deletions cut 6 bases from V and 8 bases from J, with 17 bases between. CDR3 bases: TGTGCCAGCAGAGGCTTCCTTCTCGACGATGAGCAGTTCTTC. Its translation is CASRGFLLDDEQFF.

This clonotype has a count of ten or more. The CDR3 loop reads CASSTRGGRSPLHF. For the CDR3, the DNA is TGTGCCAGCAGTACCCGGGGGGGCAGATCACCCCTCCACTTT. V is TRBV27 and J is TRBJ1-6, with D tentatively TRBD1 (6 bases). The V gene's germline CDR1 is MNHEY and CDR2 SMNVEV (reference sequence). The CDR3 contains 14 residues. V dropped 5 bases and J dropped 10 bases, with 15 bases sitting between them.

Comments on this clonotype: The junction and the germline gene differ at one end; a read error may be behind it. The chain combines TRBV13 with TRBJ1-2, with a weak D call TRBD1 (6 bases). The CDR3 is made up of 14 amino acids. Germline V gives CDR1 PRHDT, CDR2 FYEKMQ (reference sequence). CDR3 bases: TGCGCCAGCAGTCGCTACCAGGGGAACTATGGCTACACCTTC. It is translated as CASSRYQGNYGYTF.

This clonotype was found many times. The junction departs from the called germline gene at one end, perhaps through a read error. The gene calls are TRBV11-3 and TRBJ2-2, with D possibly matching TRBD2 (5 bases). CDR1 is SGHNT, CDR2 YENEEA, per germline. The CDR3 extends over 13 amino acids. The CDR3 loop reads CASSYTPTGELSF. The CDR3, as DNA: TGTGCCAGCAGCTATACCCCCACCGGGGAGCTGTCTTTT.

The sample holds a few counts of this clonotype. The genes are TRBV7-6 and TRBJ1-1; D is possibly TRBD1 (5 bases). CDR1 and CDR2 (germline): SGHVS, FNYEAQ. Trimming took 5 bases from V and 4 from J, leaving 23 bases between them. The CDR3 length is 17 residues. CDR3 sequence (DNA): TGTGCCAGCAGCCGGCGACAGATACTTACCCGCACCACTGAAGCTTTCTTT. Translated: CASSRRQILTRTTEAFF.

In this sample, this clonotype turned up many times. The rearrangement joins TRBV3-1 to TRBJ2-7, with a weak D call TRBD2 (5 bases). The CDR3 has 18 amino acids. Germline V lookup: CDR1 LGHDT, CDR2 YNNKEL (reference sequence). V was cut by 1 base and J by 0 bases, with 19 bases left in between. This chain's CDR3 is CASSQGRVSAQSSYEQYF. The CDR3 bases are TGTGCCAGCAGCCAAGGAAGGGTTAGCGCCCAGAGCTCCTACGAGCAGTACTTC.

This clonotype was picked up a small number of times. The chain couples TRBV7-2 to TRBJ2-2, with 10 bases lining up with TRBD2. The CDR3 runs 18 residues. Germline V CDR1 and CDR2: SGHTA, FQGNSA. V was clipped by 4 bases and J by 4 bases; unmatched bases: 12. In nucleotides, the CDR3 is TGTGCCAGCAGCTGGGGGCTAGCGGGAGCCGGTTTCACCGGGGAGCTGTTTTTT. It specifies CASSWGLAGAGFTGELFF. Looking up the rest from reference TRBV7-2 and TRBJ2-2 gives the full variable domain: GAGVSQSPSNKVTEKGKDVELRCDPISGHTALYWYRQSLGQGLEFLIYFQGNSAPDKSGLPSDRFSAERTGGSVSTLTIQRTQQEDSAVYLCASSWGLAGAGFTGELFFGEGSRLTVL.

There are many counts of this clonotype. The rearrangement uses TRBV12-3 or TRBV12-4 and TRBJ1-5; D not resolved. The germline V and J ends were trimmed by 7 bases and 2 bases, with 12 bases remaining between them. CDR3 size: 14 residues. The CDR3 here is CASISGIGNQPQHF. The CDR3 nucleotides read TGTGCCAGCATATCGGGGATTGGCAATCAGCCCCAGCATTTT.